This T cell receptor (beta chain) was recovered during a study of blood T cell repertoires in COVID-19. Assay used: immunoSEQ multiplex PCR; TCRdb lists only in-frame clones, some missing. Here the sample spans 200,000 to 250,000 clones, about 93% being singletons. Trimming stripped 1 base from V and 2 bases from J, with 6 bases between. CDR3 length: 13 amino acids. Germline lookup yields CDR1 LGHDT and CDR2 YNNKEL (reference sequence). This clonotype was obtained from a man aged 55 to 69 with COVID-19, enrolled during active disease. Sequenced material: peripheral blood. The chain carries TRBV3-1 (or the pseudogene TRBV3-2) and TRBJ2-7; tentatively, D is TRBD2 (5 bases). The CDR3 loop reads CASSQVGAYEQYF. The CDR3, as DNA: TGTGCCAGCAGCCAAGTCGGGGCCTACGAGCAGTACTTC.